The entry below gives a single TCR beta chain sequence along with its context. Its target is not known. Authors of the study amplified TCR beta CDR3 regions from RNA transcripts. First-round RT-PCR targeting the TCR CDR3 was performed with the HTBI primer set. MiXCR, run by TCRdb on the multiplex PCR reads, gives a single entry per CDR3 protein. The data hold roughly 580,000 distinct CDR3 sequences, with around 46% observed a single time. These data are taken from a study of T cells in Graves' hyperthyroidism and ophthalmopathy. The study defined stable Graves' hyperthyroidism as no ophthalmopathy progression within 18 months. Orbital computed tomography, thyroid ultrasound, serum thyroxine and TRAb, and clinical symptoms together informed the diagnoses. Whole-study findings and limits: A 13 V-J model separated ophthalmopathy from stable hyperthyroidism.

Germline CDR1 and CDR2: SNHLY and FYNNEI. J gave up 5 bases and V 4 bases, and 4 bases lay outside the gene matches. The CDR3 covers 15 residues. The sequenced material came from peripheral blood or thyroid tissue (not recorded which). This receptor was taken from a woman between 18 and 29 years old with Graves' hyperthyroidism. V gene TRBV2 combines with J gene TRBJ2-2, with 10 nucleotides matching TRBD1. This CDR3 is CASSGQGARTGELFF. The CDR3 nucleotides are TGTGCCAGCAGTGGACAGGGGGCGCGGACCGGGGAGCTGTTTTTT.